The T cell receptor (beta chain) under discussion was sequenced for a study of blood T cell repertoires in COVID-19. Looking at the study overall: PBMCs, B-cell-depleted T cells, or T cells provided the cDNA or gDNA that made up the material.

Methods used by the authors: Nucleated cell counts were estimated from reference gene primer amplification. Data came from immunoSEQ multiplex PCR; TCRdb stores just in-frame clones and leaves some out. V and J calls and clone size come straight from that table; D and trimming were deduced from the DNA. The sample includes approximately 200,000 clones, approximately 90% of them seen just once. Trimming removed 0 bases from V and 5 bases from J, with 15 bases in between. In germline, CDR1 is GTSNPN, CDR2 SVGIG (reference sequence). The length of the CDR3 is 15 residues. The chain couples TRBV30 to TRBJ2-3; perhaps TRBD2 as D (5 bases). The sequencing input was peripheral blood. This sequence was found in a man between 45 and 60 years old with acute or convalescent COVID-19. The CDR3 reads CAWSVSLGVGDTQYF. DNA of the CDR3: TGTGCCTGGAGTGTCTCCCTCGGGGTTGGAGATACGCAGTATTTT.